The rows below give T cell receptor beta chains drawn from one sample of a study of blood T cell repertoires in COVID-19. Data came from immunoSEQ multiplex PCR; TCRdb stores just in-frame clones and leaves some out. The table records 250,000 to 350,000 clones, roughly nine tenths of them present only once. The sample taken for sequencing was peripheral blood. These TCRs come from a man between 18 and 35 years old who had recovered from COVID-19. Each CDR3 is given with its conserved first and last residue. Each record gives: CDR3 protein, CDR3 DNA, D gene, V gene, J gene, clone size. The D gene is left open where the match is weak. Clone size is given for some rows only: seen once, a few or many times, or a class if the clone is expanded.

CDR3aa: CAISESRGSGEKLFF
CDR3nt: TGTGCCATCAGTGAGTCGCGGGGGAGTGGGGAAAAACTGTTTTTT
d_gene: .
v_gene: TRBV10-3
j_gene: TRBJ1-4
abundance: .

CDR3aa: CASSDLRRFRDNEQFF
CDR3nt: TGCGCCAGCAGCGACCTAAGACGATTTCGGGACAATGAGCAGTTCTTC
d_gene: .
v_gene: TRBV5-1
j_gene: TRBJ2-1
abundance: .

CDR3aa: CASSVEGERRTF
CDR3nt: TGTGCCAGCAGTGTGGAAGGGGAACGACGTACCTTC
d_gene: .
v_gene: TRBV9
j_gene: TRBJ1-2
abundance: .

CDR3aa: CASSLDPSSYNSPLHF
CDR3nt: TGTGCCAGCAGCTTAGATCCGAGCTCCTATAATTCACCCCTCCACTTT
d_gene: .
v_gene: TRBV7-2
j_gene: TRBJ1-6
abundance: .

CDR3aa: CASSPGSRQNYGYTF
CDR3nt: TGTGCCAGCAGCCCAGGTTCGAGACAAAACTATGGCTACACCTTC
d_gene: .
v_gene: TRBV13
j_gene: TRBJ1-2
abundance: .

CDR3aa: CASSIEMTAVYNEQFF
CDR3nt: TGTGCCAGTAGTATAGAGATGACAGCCGTCTACAATGAGCAGTTCTTC
d_gene: .
v_gene: TRBV19
j_gene: TRBJ2-1
abundance: .

CDR3aa: CASSLGQINEQFF
CDR3nt: TGCGCCAGCAGCTTGGGACAGATAAATGAGCAGTTCTTC
d_gene: .
v_gene: TRBV5-1
j_gene: TRBJ2-1
abundance: .

CDR3aa: CASSPGQAYEQYF
CDR3nt: TGTGCCAGCAGCCCCGGACAAGCCTACGAGCAGTACTTC
d_gene: .
v_gene: TRBV11-2
j_gene: TRBJ2-7
abundance: .

CDR3aa: CASSSLTGENYEQYF
CDR3nt: TGTGCCAGCAGCTCTCTGACAGGGGAAAACTACGAGCAGTACTTC
d_gene: TRBD1
v_gene: TRBV7-8
j_gene: TRBJ2-7
abundance: once

CDR3aa: CASSANRIVAFF
CDR3nt: TGTGCCAGCAGCGCAAACAGGATTGTGGCTTTCTTT
d_gene: .
v_gene: TRBV27
j_gene: TRBJ1-1
abundance: .

CDR3aa: CASSPKWSGSGELFF
CDR3nt: TGTGCCAGCAGCCCAAAATGGAGCGGTTCCGGGGAGCTGTTTTTT
d_gene: .
v_gene: TRBV21-1
j_gene: TRBJ2-2
abundance: .

CDR3aa: CASSGGKADTQYF
CDR3nt: TGTGCCAGTTCAGGGGGGAAAGCAGATACGCAGTATTTT
d_gene: .
v_gene: TRBV5-6
j_gene: TRBJ2-3
abundance: .

CDR3aa: CASSHPRTGAPSSYEQYF
CDR3nt: TGTGCCAGCAGCCACCCAAGGACAGGGGCTCCGTCCTCCTACGAGCAGTACTTC
d_gene: TRBD1
v_gene: TRBV7-9
j_gene: TRBJ2-7
abundance: once

CDR3aa: CASSLGQYSYEQYF
CDR3nt: TGTGCCAGCAGCCTGGGACAGTACTCCTACGAGCAGTACTTC
d_gene: TRBD1
v_gene: TRBV7-6
j_gene: TRBJ2-7
abundance: .

CDR3aa: CASSLAGGANRITGELFF
CDR3nt: TGCGCCAGCAGCTTGGCAGGGGGCGCAAACAGGATCACCGGGGAGCTGTTTTTT
d_gene: TRBD1
v_gene: TRBV5-1
j_gene: TRBJ2-2
abundance: few

CDR3aa: CASSLEIGTGELFF
CDR3nt: TGTGCCAGCAGCTTGGAGATCGGGACCGGGGAGCTGTTTTTT
d_gene: .
v_gene: TRBV7-9
j_gene: TRBJ2-2
abundance: once

CDR3aa: CASSPGLGDYGYTF
CDR3nt: TGCGCCAGCAGCCCGGGACTCGGGGACTATGGCTACACCTTC
d_gene: .
v_gene: TRBV4-3
j_gene: TRBJ1-2
abundance: .

CDR3aa: CASSPTSGQGSYEQYF
CDR3nt: TGTGCCAGCAGCCCAACTAGCGGTCAGGGCTCCTACGAGCAGTACTTC
d_gene: TRBD2
v_gene: TRBV7-9
j_gene: TRBJ2-7
abundance: .

CDR3aa: CASWTGVGYGYTF
CDR3nt: TGTGCCAGCTGGACAGGGGTGGGCTATGGCTACACCTTC
d_gene: TRBD1
v_gene: TRBV6-5
j_gene: TRBJ1-2
abundance: .

CDR3aa: CASSSRTSGLYNEQFF
CDR3nt: TGTGCCAGCAGCTCGCGGACTAGCGGCCTATACAATGAGCAGTTCTTC
d_gene: TRBD2
v_gene: TRBV7-6
j_gene: TRBJ2-1
abundance: .

CDR3aa: CASSRQGSWNEQFF
CDR3nt: TGCGCCAGCAGCCGGCAGGGTTCGTGGAATGAGCAGTTCTTC
d_gene: .
v_gene: TRBV5-1
j_gene: TRBJ2-1
abundance: once

CDR3aa: CASSLQPNTEAFF
CDR3nt: TGTGCCAGCAGCCTACAGCCGAACACTGAAGCTTTCTTT
d_gene: .
v_gene: TRBV14
j_gene: TRBJ1-1
abundance: few

CDR3aa: CASSLAGGTLGSYNEQFF
CDR3nt: TGTGCCAGCAGCTTAGCGGGAGGGACCCTCGGCTCCTACAATGAGCAGTTCTTC
d_gene: TRBD2
v_gene: TRBV11-1
j_gene: TRBJ2-1
abundance: .

CDR3aa: CASSVGAGGGYTF
CDR3nt: TGTGCCAGCAGCGTAGGGGCAGGGGGAGGCTACACCTTC
d_gene: TRBD1
v_gene: TRBV9
j_gene: TRBJ1-2
abundance: .

CDR3aa: CASSSGSSYNEQFF
CDR3nt: TGTGCCAGTAGTAGCGGCAGCTCCTACAATGAGCAGTTCTTC
d_gene: .
v_gene: TRBV19
j_gene: TRBJ2-1
abundance: .

CDR3aa: CASSLSQDQPQHF
CDR3nt: TGTGCCAGCAGTTTGAGTCAAGATCAGCCCCAGCATTTT
d_gene: .
v_gene: TRBV12-3/TRBV12-4
j_gene: TRBJ1-5
abundance: .

CDR3aa: CASSETGAKGSGNTIYF
CDR3nt: TGTGCCAGCAGTGAGACAGGGGCTAAGGGCTCTGGAAACACCATATATTTT
d_gene: TRBD1
v_gene: TRBV25-1
j_gene: TRBJ1-3
abundance: once

CDR3aa: CASSPHIRSGNTIYF
CDR3nt: TGTGCCAGTAGTCCTCACATACGTTCTGGAAACACCATATATTTT
d_gene: .
v_gene: TRBV19
j_gene: TRBJ1-3
abundance: once

CDR3aa: CASSPIAGEWNEQFF
CDR3nt: TGTGCCAGCAGCCCCATAGCGGGGGAATGGAATGAGCAGTTCTTC
d_gene: TRBD2
v_gene: TRBV9
j_gene: TRBJ2-1
abundance: few

CDR3aa: CASSPRAGTEAFF
CDR3nt: TGTGCCAGCAGTCCGAGGGCGGGCACTGAAGCTTTCTTT
d_gene: .
v_gene: TRBV12-3/TRBV12-4
j_gene: TRBJ1-1
abundance: .

CDR3aa: CAISLGGNSYNSPLHF
CDR3nt: TGTGCCATCAGCCTGGGCGGGAACTCCTATAATTCACCCCTCCACTTT
d_gene: .
v_gene: TRBV10-3
j_gene: TRBJ1-6
abundance: .

CDR3aa: CASSHRGVGSYEQYF
CDR3nt: TGTGCCAGCAGTCACAGGGGAGTTGGGTCCTACGAGCAGTACTTC
d_gene: .
v_gene: TRBV21-1
j_gene: TRBJ2-7
abundance: .

CDR3aa: CACPRVFNQPQHF
CDR3nt: TGTGCCTGTCCCCGGGTCTTCAATCAGCCCCAGCATTTT
d_gene: .
v_gene: TRBV30
j_gene: TRBJ1-5
abundance: .

CDR3aa: CASSLKQGGTEAFF
CDR3nt: TGTGCCAGCAGTTTAAAACAGGGTGGTACTGAAGCTTTCTTT
d_gene: .
v_gene: TRBV27
j_gene: TRBJ1-1
abundance: .

CDR3aa: CASSQDLANTEAFF
CDR3nt: TGCGCCAGCAGCCAAGATTTGGCGAACACTGAAGCTTTCTTT
d_gene: .
v_gene: TRBV4-3
j_gene: TRBJ1-1
abundance: .

CDR3aa: CAALGRDTDTQYF
CDR3nt: TGTGCCGCCCTTGGGAGGGACACAGATACGCAGTATTTT
d_gene: TRBD2
v_gene: TRBV10-3
j_gene: TRBJ2-3
abundance: .

CDR3aa: CASSLGVGPYEQYF
CDR3nt: TGTGCCAGCAGCTTAGGTGTGGGGCCCTACGAGCAGTACTTC
d_gene: .
v_gene: TRBV7-9
j_gene: TRBJ2-7
abundance: .

CDR3aa: CASSLARTGVDRSTEAFF
CDR3nt: TGTGCCAGCAGCTTGGCGAGGACAGGTGTCGACCGGTCAACTGAAGCTTTCTTT
d_gene: TRBD1
v_gene: TRBV5-5
j_gene: TRBJ1-1
abundance: .

CDR3aa: CASVGTGGTEAFF
CDR3nt: TGTGCCTCAGTAGGGACAGGGGGCACTGAAGCTTTCTTT
d_gene: TRBD1
v_gene: TRBV19
j_gene: TRBJ1-1
abundance: .

CDR3aa: CASSLSRDTEAFF
CDR3nt: TGTGCCAGCAGCTTATCGAGAGACACTGAAGCTTTCTTT
d_gene: .
v_gene: TRBV7-3
j_gene: TRBJ1-1
abundance: .

CDR3aa: CASSLRGVTGELFF
CDR3nt: TGTGCCAGCAGTTTACGGGGGGTTACCGGGGAGCTGTTTTTT
d_gene: TRBD2
v_gene: TRBV27
j_gene: TRBJ2-2
abundance: .

CDR3aa: CASSLGTTNTGELFF
CDR3nt: TGCGCCAGCAGCTTGGGGACAACGAACACCGGGGAGCTGTTTTTT
d_gene: .
v_gene: TRBV5-1
j_gene: TRBJ2-2
abundance: .

CDR3aa: CASSRGSSYNEQFF
CDR3nt: TGTGCCAGCAGTCGTGGTAGTTCCTACAATGAGCAGTTCTTC
d_gene: .
v_gene: TRBV7-9
j_gene: TRBJ2-1
abundance: .

CDR3aa: CASSSRGGGLSTDTQYF
CDR3nt: TGTGCCAGCAGCTCCCGGGGCGGGGGCCTCAGCACAGATACGCAGTATTTT
d_gene: .
v_gene: TRBV7-3
j_gene: TRBJ2-3
abundance: .